These T cell receptor beta chains were read from a single sample in a study of vaccination and CD4 T cells after COVID-19. TCRdb redid the calling of the PCR reads with MiXCR, one entry per CDR3 protein. The table lists approximately 25,000 distinct CDR3 sequences, approximately 50% of them singletons. Their recognized antigens are unknown. The specimen sequenced was CD4+ T cells from blood, cultured in vitro. The receptors were gathered from a human donor who had recovered from COVID-19. Both conserved end residues are part of each CDR3. Each record gives: V gene, J gene, CDR3 protein.

V: TRBV24-1; J: TRBJ2-5; CDR3: CATSAQGSRKTQYF
V: TRBV10-3; J: TRBJ1-6; CDR3: CAISAGENNSPLHF
V: TRBV12-3/TRBV12-4; J: .; CDR3: CASTIQEGTQYF
V: TRBV20-1; J: TRBJ2-4; CDR3: CSAGQPRGAKNIQYF
V: TRBV7-8; J: TRBJ2-1; CDR3: CASSPEGRGVDEQFF
V: TRBV19; J: TRBJ2-3; CDR3: CASSPVRDRKPQYF
V: TRBV19; J: TRBJ2-1; CDR3: CASSIDFIPGLVLTNEQFF
V: TRBV7-9; J: TRBJ2-1; CDR3: CASSWDRGSNEQFF
V: TRBV28; J: TRBJ1-1; CDR3: CASQFSGKFTEAFF
V: TRBV5-5; J: TRBJ1-6; CDR3: CASSGGQGMDSPLHF
V: TRBV6-5; J: TRBJ2-1; CDR3: CASSYGGYYNEQFF
V: TRBV6-1; J: TRBJ1-1; CDR3: CASRGGTLNTEAFF
V: TRBV7-9; J: TRBJ2-1; CDR3: CAISGSSYNEQFF
V: TRBV15; J: TRBJ2-7; CDR3: CATSSGQGTSYEQYF
V: TRBV19; J: TRBJ2-3; CDR3: CASSIDWAMTQYF
V: TRBV6-4; J: TRBJ1-1; CDR3: CASSDSENTEAFF
V: TRBV28; J: TRBJ1-2; CDR3: CASIQDRVYGYTF
V: TRBV6-1; J: TRBJ1-2; CDR3: CASKYGQGPNYGYTF
V: TRBV28; J: TRBJ1-5; CDR3: CASSPAGQGENQPQHF
V: TRBV4-3; J: TRBJ1-3; CDR3: CASSQVLGEGNTIYF
V: TRBV5-1; J: TRBJ2-7; CDR3: CASSNSYEQYF
V: TRBV7-9; J: TRBJ2-2; CDR3: CASSLEIGELFF
V: TRBV6-5; J: TRBJ1-2; CDR3: CASSSDRTSGGYTF
V: TRBV20-1; J: TRBJ2-4; CDR3: CSARGVAGIAKNIQYF
V: TRBV29-1; J: TRBJ1-2; CDR3: CSVGSPSRGGYTF
V: TRBV19; J: TRBJ1-1; CDR3: CASSIGGRVTEAFF
V: TRBV28; J: TRBJ2-7; CDR3: CASSPPTGLSYEQYF
V: TRBV6-5; J: TRBJ1-1; CDR3: CASSFGRDTEAFF
V: TRBV24-1; J: TRBJ2-3; CDR3: CATSDPSGGFTDTQYF
V: TRBV6-4; J: TRBJ2-3; CDR3: CASSDHLGAATDTQYF
V: TRBV28; J: TRBJ1-5; CDR3: CASRWGVNQPQHF
V: TRBV6-1; J: TRBJ2-1; CDR3: CASSPGTSGNNEQFF
V: TRBV7-9; J: TRBJ2-3; CDR3: CASSLEGRATDTQYF
V: TRBV24-1; J: TRBJ2-3; CDR3: CATSGHTDTQYF
V: TRBV18; J: TRBJ1-6; CDR3: CASSPTSVDSPLHF
V: TRBV29-1; J: TRBJ1-1; CDR3: CSVEGPGRTEAFF
V: TRBV4-1; J: TRBJ2-1; CDR3: CASSRQTSGTNEQFF
V: TRBV28; J: TRBJ2-3; CDR3: CASSFRGGGRNTQYF
V: TRBV7-2; J: TRBJ1-1; CDR3: CASGFGQNTEAFF
V: TRBV19; J: TRBJ2-5; CDR3: CASSIVAGVETQYF
V: TRBV6-5; J: TRBJ1-5; CDR3: CASSYSGRGHGSNQPQHF
V: TRBV7-3; J: TRBJ2-3; CDR3: CASSSSPNRRGINSTDTQYF
V: TRBV11-1; J: TRBJ2-5; CDR3: CASNSGTGEETQYF
V: TRBV18; J: TRBJ1-1; CDR3: CASSLPQGFYTEAFF
V: TRBV7-6; J: TRBJ1-5; CDR3: CASSLAGGGRWQPQHF
V: TRBV7-8; J: TRBJ2-5; CDR3: CASSPTTTPEETQYF
V: TRBV20-1; J: TRBJ2-5; CDR3: CSASLPGGKETQYF